The T cell receptor beta chain under discussion was sequenced for a study of PD-1 blockade in classical Hodgkin lymphoma. Sequenced by immunoSEQ multiplex PCR; TCRdb stores in-frame clones only, minus some. This table has tens of thousands of clones, more than 90% appearing once. This CDR3 comprises 15 residues. V lost 10 bases, J lost 2 bases, and 18 bases lay in between. The germline V gene encodes CDR1 MNHNY and CDR2 SVGAGI (reference sequence). All patients experienced relapse after autologous stem cell transplantation, and brentuximab vedotin exposure was variable. Regarding this clone: Its cognate antigen is unknown.

General study results and limits: Newly diagnosed patients were reported to exhibit reduced baseline TCR diversity relative to healthy donors. The authors have not defined what causes the repertoire differences, possibly disease activity or prior therapy.

The chain has TRBV6-6 and TRBJ1-3, with a tentative D call TRBD1 (5 bases). The material sequenced was peripheral blood mononuclear cells (PBMCs), taken at baseline. This clonotype was obtained from a human donor with classical Hodgkin lymphoma. The CDR3 region has the DNA TGTGCCACACTTCTGGGGGGTGCCGCTGGAAACACCATATATTTT. Its translation: CATLLGGAAGNTIYF.